The rows below give T cell receptor beta chains drawn from one sample of a study of blood T cells in healthy people across ages. TCRdb analysed the 5' RACE reads with MiXCR anew, one entry per CDR3 protein. The repertoire holds some 880,000 distinct CDR3 sequences, with about 36% as singletons. The sequencing sample was made of blood. These receptors originate from a man aged 18 to 30 in good health. Both conserved end residues are part of each CDR3. The D gene is left open where the match is weak. The listing skips clone size in some rows; elsewhere it reads once, few, many or a size class.

clone size	V gene	D gene	J gene	CDR3 DNA	CDR3 protein
NA	TRBV7-2	NA	TRBJ2-7	TGTGCCAGCAGCTTAGAAGGCGCGTTTTACGAGCAGTACTTC	CASSLEGAFYEQYF
few	TRBV20-1	NA	TRBJ2-7	TGCAGTGCTAGAGATTTGGTCTCTAAATCCTACGAGCAGTACTTC	CSARDLVSKSYEQYF
once	TRBV6-5	NA	TRBJ1-2	TGTGCCAGCAGTAGCCAGTCCTCGGAAGGCTACACCTTC	CASSSQSSEGYTF
once	TRBV27	TRBD1	TRBJ2-2	TGTGCCAGCAGGACAGGGATGACCGGGGAGCTGTTTTTT	CASRTGMTGELFF
NA	TRBV4-1	NA	TRBJ1-5	TGCGCCAGCAGCCAAGATTACAGGACGGTTAATCAGCCCCAGCATTTT	CASSQDYRTVNQPQHF
NA	TRBV15	TRBD1	TRBJ2-7	TGTGCCACCAGCAGATTTCTCACAGGGGCGCCTGACTACGAGCAGTACTTC	CATSRFLTGAPDYEQYF
NA	TRBV10-3	NA	TRBJ1-5	TGTGTCATCACGGGGGTTGGCGAACTCGGCCCCGGACCTTATAGCAATCAGCCCCAGCATTTT	CVITGVGELGPGPYSNQPQHF
NA	TRBV5-1	NA	TRBJ2-3	TGCGCCAGCAGCTTGGGAAGGTGGCGGGGCCGCACAGATACGCAGTATTTT	CASSLGRWRGRTDTQYF
NA	TRBV20-1	NA	TRBJ2-7	TGCAGTGCTAGCCAAGGGTGGGGGGTTAACAACGAGCAGTACTTC	CSASQGWGVNNEQYF
many	TRBV29-1	NA	TRBJ2-5	TGCAGCGTTGAACCACAAGAGACCCAGTACTTC	CSVEPQETQYF
few	TRBV10-3	NA	TRBJ2-1	TGTGCCATCGGTGCCAGATTCTCCTACAATGAGCAGTTCTTC	CAIGARFSYNEQFF
many	TRBV5-5	NA	TRBJ2-1	TGTGCCAGCAGCTTCGAAGGATTACGCTACAATGAGCAGTTCTTC	CASSFEGLRYNEQFF
NA	TRBV10-3	TRBD1	TRBJ1-1	TGTGCCATCAGGCAAGGGGCAGGGGGAACAACTGAAGCTTTCTTT	CAIRQGAGGTTEAFF
NA	TRBV15	NA	TRBJ1-2	TGTGCCACCAGCAGAGAGAGGGGACCGGACTCAGGTGGCTACACCTTC	CATSRERGPDSGGYTF
NA	TRBV6-2/TRBV6-3	NA	TRBJ2-5	TGTGCCAGCAACACCCTGGTGGGGGGTGAGAATGAGCAGTACTTC	CASNTLVGGENEQYF
NA	TRBV7-2	NA	TRBJ1-2	TGTGCCAGCAGTTTATCGACCTATGGCTACACCTTC	CASSLSTYGYTF
once	TRBV7-3	NA	TRBJ2-1	TGTGCCAGCAGCGAAACCTCAGTGGGCGGGCGAAATGAGCAGTTCTTC	CASSETSVGGRNEQFF
few	TRBV5-1	NA	TRBJ2-3	TGCGCCAGCTCTGGGGAAGGGACCACAGATACGCAGTATTTT	CASSGEGTTDTQYF
few	TRBV7-2	NA	TRBJ2-5	TGTGCCAGCAGCTCCAGCGCAGAGACCCAGTACTTC	CASSSSAETQYF
NA	TRBV4-1	NA	TRBJ1-2	TGCGCCAGCAGCCAAGATCGTTCGGGCAATGGCTACACCTTC	CASSQDRSGNGYTF
many	TRBV4-1	NA	TRBJ2-1	TGCGCCAGCAGCCAAGAGTTTGGGTTGTTCTTC	CASSQEFGLFF
NA	TRBV20-1	NA	TRBJ1-1	TGCAGTGCTTTAAATACGGGAGAGAGACCTGAAGCTTTCTTT	CSALNTGERPEAFF
NA	TRBV6-5	NA	TRBJ2-5	TGTGCCAGCAGTTACTTGTGGGGACAACAAGAGACCCAGTACTTC	CASSYLWGQQETQYF
few	TRBV7-2	NA	TRBJ2-1	TGTGCCAGCATGGGAGGTTCAGGCTATGATGAGCAGTTCTTC	CASMGGSGYDEQFF
NA	TRBV13	NA	TRBJ2-1	TGTGCCAGCAGGGTAGCGGCGATCAATGAGCAGTTCTTC	CASRVAAINEQFF
many	TRBV7-2	TRBD1	TRBJ1-1	TGTGCCAGCAGCATCCACCGGACAGGGGAGGCTTTCTTT	CASSIHRTGEAFF
NA	TRBV20-1	NA	TRBJ2-1	TGCAGTGCGCCGGGGATTAAGACCCCCTACGAGCAGTTCTTC	CSAPGIKTPYEQFF
many	TRBV6-1	NA	TRBJ1-2	TGTGCCAGCAGCCCTGAGGCGGGGACCTATGGCTACACCTTC	CASSPEAGTYGYTF
many	TRBV5-1	NA	TRBJ1-2	TGCGCCAGCAGCTTGTCCCCGTCTAACTATGGCTACACCTTC	CASSLSPSNYGYTF
NA	TRBV7-2	NA	TRBJ2-7	TGTGCCAGCAGCGCAGACAGCTTCGAGCAGTACTTC	CASSADSFEQYF
few	TRBV12-3/TRBV12-4	NA	TRBJ1-1	TGTGCCAGCAGTTTGTGGGTTGGTGAAGCTTTCTTT	CASSLWVGEAFF
NA	TRBV7-2	NA	TRBJ1-5	TGTGCCAGCAGCTTAGTAGGGCTGCCTCAGCCCCAGCATTTT	CASSLVGLPQPQHF
NA	TRBV5-1	NA	TRBJ1-1	TGCGCCGGCAGCTTGGATGACAGCTTTGACACTGAAGCTTTCTTT	CAGSLDDSFDTEAFF
NA	TRBV5-6	NA	TRBJ2-7	TGTGCCAGCAGCTTGTGGTTGCACGAGCAGTACTTC	CASSLWLHEQYF
NA	TRBV3-1	NA	TRBJ1-4	TGTGCCAGCAGCCAAGTGTGGGGGGTTATGGAAAAACTGTTTTTT	CASSQVWGVMEKLFF
few	TRBV24-1	TRBD1	TRBJ2-1	TGTGCCACCAGTGATTTCGACAGGGGGCTCAATGAGCAGTTCTTC	CATSDFDRGLNEQFF
few	TRBV7-2	NA	TRBJ2-7	TGTGCCAGCAGCCTAGCCCCAGGGGCCTCCTACGAGCAGTACTTC	CASSLAPGASYEQYF
NA	TRBV7-9	NA	TRBJ1-1	TGTGCCAGCAGCTCCTCTCTCGGGGAGAGAGAAGCTTTCTTT	CASSSSLGEREAFF
NA	TRBV7-6	TRBD2	TRBJ2-7	TGTGCCAGCAACCAAGCGGGACTAGGAAACAATGAGCAGTACTTC	CASNQAGLGNNEQYF
few	TRBV20-1	TRBD1	TRBJ1-6	TGCAGTGCTAGAAAAACAGGGGCGGATAATTCACCCCTCCACTTT	CSARKTGADNSPLHF
once	TRBV25-1	NA	TRBJ1-4	TGTGCCAGCAGTGAGGGGGGGGAAAAACTGTTTTTT	CASSEGGEKLFF
NA	TRBV20-1	TRBD2	TRBJ2-4	TGCAGTGCTAGTCCAACGGACCAGGCGGGGGTCTACGAACGGTACTTC	CSASPTDQAGVYERYF
many	TRBV6-1	NA	TRBJ2-7	TGTGCCAGCAGTGAAGCCACAGGCTTCTCCTACGAGCAGTACTTC	CASSEATGFSYEQYF
few	TRBV24-1	NA	TRBJ1-5	TGTGCCACCAGTGGACCGGGGCAGCCCCAGCATTTT	CATSGPGQPQHF
many	TRBV6-5	NA	TRBJ2-1	TGTGCCAGCAGTTACGGCGGTGACAATGAGCAGTTCTTC	CASSYGGDNEQFF
few	TRBV7-9	TRBD1	TRBJ2-3	TGTGCCAGCAGCCCCGTGACGGGACAGGGAAACACAGATACGCAGTATTTT	CASSPVTGQGNTDTQYF
few	TRBV7-2	NA	TRBJ2-2	TGTGCCAGCAGCATGGCGAACACCGGGGAGCTGTTTTTT	CASSMANTGELFF
NA	TRBV5-1	NA	TRBJ1-1	TGCGTCAGCAGCGAGGAGGGGTACACTGAAGCTTTCTTT	CVSSEEGYTEAFF
NA	TRBV27	NA	TRBJ2-3	TGTGCCAGCAGCACTTGGGGGGCGACAGATACGCAGTATTTT	CASSTWGATDTQYF
few	TRBV6-6	TRBD1	TRBJ1-1	TGTGCCAGCAGACACGACAGGGGAGGGACTGAAGCTTTCTTT	CASRHDRGGTEAFF
NA	TRBV4-1	TRBD1	TRBJ2-2	TGCGCCAGCAGCCAAACTCTCCCGGGACAGGGGGCGACCGGGGAGCTGTTTTTT	CASSQTLPGQGATGELFF
few	TRBV7-2	TRBD1	TRBJ1-2	TGTGCCAGCAGCCCCGGACAGGGGGCGCAAAACTATGGCTACACCTTC	CASSPGQGAQNYGYTF
NA	TRBV12-3/TRBV12-4	NA	TRBJ1-6	TGTGCCAGCAGTTTGCAGGGGCTCGAGGGGAATTCACCCCTCCACTTT	CASSLQGLEGNSPLHF
NA	TRBV7-2	NA	TRBJ2-1	TGTGCCAGCAGCTGGCAGGACCAGAATGAGCAGTTCTTC	CASSWQDQNEQFF
NA	TRBV6-1	NA	TRBJ1-1	TGTGCCGGCAGGCCACAGCTGAACACTGAAGCTTTCTTT	CAGRPQLNTEAFF
NA	TRBV3-1	NA	TRBJ1-1	TGTGCCAGCAGCCAGGGGGGGTGGGCTAAAGCTTTCTTT	CASSQGGWAKAFF
few	TRBV12-3/TRBV12-4	NA	TRBJ2-3	TGTGCCAGCAGTTTAGTGGCAGGGGATCAAGATACGCAGTATTTT	CASSLVAGDQDTQYF
NA	TRBV10-2	TRBD2	TRBJ2-3	TGCGCCAGCAGTGATGCGGGAGTCTCTCAGGTCCAGTATTTT	CASSDAGVSQVQYF
few	TRBV28	NA	TRBJ2-1	TGTGCCAGCAGCCCGTCTGAGCCCAATGAGCAGTTCTTC	CASSPSEPNEQFF
NA	TRBV28	NA	TRBJ1-2	TGTGCCAGCAGTCCTAGTCCCAATGGCTACACCTTC	CASSPSPNGYTF